This entry lists 3 T cell receptor beta chains sequenced from one sample in a study of regulatory T cells in long-lasting Graves disease (dated by TCRdb to about 2021). The sample's time point label, in plain terms: newly diagnosed GD, antithyroid drugs for less than 3 months. For both TCR sequencing and RNA sequencing, RNA was extracted from PBMCs in TRIzol. Preparation of the library involved multiplex PCR. Instrument on record: Illumina HiSeq 4000. CDR3 regions were amplified by Arm-PCR with iRepertoire HTBI primers to construct TCR beta libraries. The public reads were run again by TCRdb, first through fastp at Q25 and then through MiXCR, and only productive beta chains were kept. When rows share a CDR3 protein, they turn into one entry using the most common DNA and genes. This sample gives approximately 350,000 distinct CDR3 sequences in total; 10% to 15% of them show up just once. Together, the top ten hold approximately 17% of the sample.

In addition, the sample was reused for a study of T cells in Graves' hyperthyroidism and ophthalmopathy.

The sample in question was peripheral blood mononuclear cells (PBMCs), obtained at new diagnosis, from a patient treated with antithyroid drugs. The receptors stem from a woman aged 18-29 years with Graves disease. Donor details come from another sample of the same person, matched by shared clones.

The gene calls are TRBV11-2 and TRBJ2-5; D gene uncertain. V lost 0 bases and J lost 5, with 13 bases in between. The CDR3 length is 15 residues. CDR1 and CDR2 from the germline V gene are SGHAT and FQNNGV. In DNA form, the CDR3 reads TGTGCCAGCAGCTTAGAGTTGATTGGCGCGGAGACCCAGTACTTC. Translation gives CASSLELIGAETQYF.

This clonotype was seen at least ten times. In DNA, the CDR3 is TGTGCCAGCAGCTCAAACAGGGCCTCCTACAATGAGCAGTTCTTC. It codes for CASSSNRASYNEQFF. The J gene is TRBJ2-1, the V gene TRBV7-8, with D tentatively TRBD1 (6 bases). The ends were cut back, 4 bases at V and 0 bases at J, with 10 bases in the middle. In germline, CDR1 is SGHVS, CDR2 FQNEAQ. This CDR3 has 15 amino acids.

As to this clonotype: Germline is not matched at one junction end, which may reflect a read error. The V gene is TRBV20-1, the J gene TRBJ1-2; TRBD1 aligns across 8 bases. Germline V gives CDR1 DFQATT, CDR2 SNEGSKA (reference sequence). The CDR3 contains 12 residues. This chain's CDR3 is CSVVRGPYGFTF. The CDR3 nucleotides are TGCAGTGTCGTCAGGGGGCCCTATGGCTTCACCTTC.